The 21 T cell receptor beta chains given below trace back to one sample, sequenced in a study of shared clonotypes between healthy human individuals. Naive CD8 cells lacked CD45RO, underwent positive selection for CCR7 and left out terminally differentiated effector memory CD45RA+ cells. Sequencing used immunoSEQ multiplex PCR; TCRdb keeps in-frame clones, though not all of them. The sample includes about 590,000 clones, around 95% of them seen just once. The source material was naive CD8+ T cells sorted from blood. The origin of the receptors is a woman younger than 45 in good health.

V and J are TRBV7-9 and TRBJ2-1; D call uncertain. The V end was cut by 5 bases, the J end by 8 bases, with 13 bases between. CDR3 size: 13 residues. CDR1 and CDR2 (germline): SEHNR, FQNEAQ (reference sequence). The CDR3 sequence: CASSPSLRDEQFF. The CDR3 bases are TGTGCCAGCAGCCCCAGTTTAAGGGATGAGCAGTTCTTC.

The rearrangement joins TRBV27 to TRBJ2-2, with a tentative D call TRBD2 (6 bases). The CDR3 covers 14 residues. V lost 8 bases, J lost 2 bases, and 12 bases lay in between. CDR1 is MNHEY, CDR2 SMNVEV, per germline (reference sequence). The CDR3 region has the DNA TGTGCCAGCGCCCCGGGACTTAACACCGGGGAGCTGTTTTTT. As protein: CASAPGLNTGELFF.

The rearrangement joins TRBV11-2 to TRBJ2-5; TRBD2 matches 7 bases. The CDR3 runs to 15 residues. Trimming at V came to 1 base and at J to 5 bases, leaving 7 bases not matched to a gene. Germline CDR1 is SGHAT and CDR2 is FQNNGV. CDR3 loop: CASSLVAGAWETQYF. The CDR3 region has the DNA TGTGCCAGCAGCTTAGTGGCGGGAGCTTGGGAGACCCAGTACTTC.

The V and J genes are TRBV7-8 and TRBJ2-1, with D hard to call. The V and J ends lost 5 bases and 4 bases respectively, with 18 bases between them. Germline V gene lookup returns CDR1 SGHVS and CDR2 FQNEAQ. CDR3 length: 16 residues. The CDR3 DNA reads as TGTGCCAGCAGCCACGCGTTCGCGGAAAATTACAATGAGCAGTTCTTC. Amino acids: CASSHAFAENYNEQFF.

J is TRBJ1-1 and V is TRBV15; D not resolved. Germline V gene sequence: CDR1 LNHNV, CDR2 YYDKDF (reference sequence). V shed 0 bases and J shed 1 base, with 9 bases lying between them. CDR3 length: 15 residues. CDR3 sequence (DNA): TGTGCCACCAGCAGAGATCAGGCGGGGAACACTGAAGCTTTCTTT. Translation gives CATSRDQAGNTEAFF.

The chain couples TRBV28 to TRBJ1-1, with TRBD1 matching 7 bases. The V segment lost 5 bases and the J segment 5 bases; nucleotides outside the gene matches: 14. The CDR3 loop spans 16 amino acids. Germline V gene sequence: CDR1 MDHEN, CDR2 SYDVKM. This CDR3 is CASSRPRDSDRTEAFF. CDR3 nucleotide sequence: TGTGCCAGCAGTAGACCCCGGGACAGCGATAGGACTGAAGCTTTCTTT.

V usage is TRBV28 and J usage is TRBJ2-7; D remains ambiguous. The germline V and J ends were trimmed by 6 bases and 2 bases, with 11 bases remaining between them. The CDR3 has 13 amino acids. The germline gives CDR1 MDHEN, CDR2 SYDVKM. For the CDR3, the DNA is TGTGCCAGCAGACCTCTCTTACCCTACGAGCAGTACTTC. Translating gives CASRPLLPYEQYF. Full variable domain (outside the CDR3, taken from reference TRBV28 and TRBJ2-7): DVKVTQSSRYLVKRTGEKVFLECVQDMDHENMFWYRQDPGLGLRLIYFSYDVKMKEKGDIPEGYSVSREKKERFSLILESASTNQTSMYLCASRPLLPYEQYFGPGTRLTVT.

The chain employs TRBV6-5 and TRBJ2-3; no definite D call. This CDR3 spans 11 amino acids. Germline V gives CDR1 MNHEY, CDR2 SVGAGI. V gave up 2 bases and J gave up 7 bases, with 4 bases separating them. The CDR3: CASSYGNTQYF. The DNA of the CDR3 is TGTGCCAGCAGTTACGGGAATACGCAGTATTTT.

The V call is TRBV10-3, the J call TRBJ2-7; D unclear. Trimming took off 6 bases at V and 1 base at J, with 7 bases between the two ends. CDR3 length: 12 amino acids. The germline V gene has CDR1 ENHRY and CDR2 SYGVKD. The chain's CDR3 is CAISLESYEQYF. The CDR3 bases are TGTGCCATCAGCCTTGAGTCCTACGAGCAGTACTTC.

Details on this clone: Other DNA sequences in the sample encode the same CDR3. The V call is TRBV28, the J call TRBJ2-7; D uncertain. In germline, CDR1 is MDHEN, CDR2 SYDVKM. This CDR3 is built from 13 residues. Deletions cut 2 bases from V and 4 bases from J, with 9 bases between. CDR3 bases: TGTGCCAGCAGTTTAGGCTCGACTTACGAGCAGTACTTC. It yields the protein CASSLGSTYEQYF.

This chain joins TRBV6-1 and TRBJ2-1, with TRBD1 as a possible D gene (6 bases). Germline loops: CDR1 MNHNS, CDR2 SASEGT. CDR3 length equals 17 residues. Trimming removed 0 bases at V and 3 bases at J, with 15 bases between. CDR3: CASSEARGRGYYNEQFF. The CDR3 nucleotides read TGTGCCAGCAGTGAAGCGAGGGGCAGGGGATACTACAATGAGCAGTTCTTC.

Here the CDR3 reads CASSLAPMGTLTYEQYF. CDR3 nucleotides: TGTGCCAGCAGCTTAGCCCCGATGGGGACTTTGACCTACGAGCAGTACTTC. The chain links TRBV7-2 to TRBJ2-7; D perhaps matches TRBD2 (6 bases). This CDR3 comprises 17 residues. CDR1 SGHTA and CDR2 FQGNSA come from the germline V gene. Trimming took off 0 bases at V and 2 bases at J, with 17 bases between the two ends.

This sequence joins TRBV2 and TRBJ2-7; D remains ambiguous. Trimming cost V 7 bases and J 2 bases, with 9 bases left between them. Germline CDR1 SNHLY, CDR2 FYNNEI. The CDR3 has 12 residues. The CDR3 loop reads CASKGKTYEQYF. The CDR3 nucleotides are TGTGCCAGCAAGGGTAAAACCTACGAGCAGTACTTC.

The genes are TRBV28 and TRBJ2-3, with TRBD2 matching 10 bases. The CDR3 is 13 residues long. Germline values: CDR1 MDHEN, CDR2 SYDVKM. V was clipped by 8 bases and J by 6 bases; unmatched bases: 5. CDR3 nucleotide sequence: TGTGCCAGCCTAATAGCGGGAGGTGATACGCAGTATTTT. Residues: CASLIAGGDTQYF.

This chain links TRBV4-1 with TRBJ2-7, with 11 bases aligning to TRBD1. The CDR3 is 17 residues long. Trimming cost V 2 bases and J 4 bases; bases outside gene matches: 10. Germline values: CDR1 MGHRA, CDR2 YSYEKL. Here the CDR3 DNA reads TGCGCCAGCAGCCAACGCTTGACCGGGACAGGGGGTTACGAGCAGTACTTC. Its protein product is CASSQRLTGTGGYEQYF.

The chain has TRBV19 and TRBJ2-1, with D unclear. Germline CDR1 LNHDA, CDR2 SQIVND (reference sequence). The CDR3 loop spans 13 amino acids. V lost 7 bases and J 3 bases, leaving 10 bases between the germline ends. This chain's CDR3 is CASTIGFYNEQFF. CDR3 DNA sequence: TGTGCCAGTACAATTGGCTTCTACAATGAGCAGTTCTTC. Variable domain in full (rest from reference TRBV19 and TRBJ2-1): DGGITQSPKYLFRKEGQNVTLSCEQNLNHDAMYWYRQDPGQGLRLIYYSQIVNDFQKGDIAEGYSVSREKKESFPLTVTSAQKNPTAFYLCASTIGFYNEQFFGPGTRLTVL.

The chain uses TRBV21-1 and TRBJ2-5; TRBD2, as called in the table, went unchecked against the DNA. TRBV21-1 is listed as a pseudogene. CDR3 length equals 18 residues. The CDR3 DNA follows: TGTGCCAGCAGCACCCCCCTGGGGAGCGGGATCGCCAGGGAGACCCAGTACTTC. It translates to CASSTPLGSGIARETQYF.

This chain connects TRBV6-5 to TRBJ2-1; no firm D call. This CDR3 spans 14 amino acids. CDR1 MNHEY and CDR2 SVGAGI come from the germline V gene. V lost 1 base to trimming and J lost 6 bases, with 10 bases between them. CDR3 sequence: CASSYFPASNEQFF. CDR3 sequence (DNA): TGTGCCAGCAGTTACTTTCCAGCGAGCAATGAGCAGTTCTTC.

The chain carries TRBV19 and TRBJ1-6, with unresolved D. V was cut by 0 bases and J by 5 bases, with 14 bases left in between. Per the germline V gene, CDR1 is LNHDA and CDR2 is SQIVND (reference sequence). The CDR3 loop spans 17 amino acids. The CDR3 reads CASSIDHTIRNNSPLHF. CDR3 sequence (DNA): TGTGCCAGTAGTATAGATCACACGATCCGGAATAATTCACCCCTCCACTTT.

The J gene is TRBJ1-3, the V gene TRBV6-6; tentatively, D is TRBD1 (6 bases). Looked up from germline, CDR1 is MNHNY and CDR2 is SVGAGI (reference sequence). The CDR3 loop spans 16 amino acids. Trimming took off 5 bases at V and 7 bases at J, with 21 bases between the two ends. CDR3: CASSTVPRGYINTIYF. The CDR3 DNA sequence: TGTGCCAGCAGTACCGTCCCCAGGGGATACATCAACACCATATATTTT.

The chain couples TRBV7-2 to TRBJ2-5, with D perhaps TRBD1 or TRBD2 (5 bases each). Looked up from germline, CDR1 is SGHTA and CDR2 is FQGNSA. V lost 2 bases to trimming and J lost 4 bases, with 20 bases between them. CDR3 length equals 17 residues. The CDR3 loop reads CASSLSQTDWGRETQYF. The DNA for the CDR3 is TGTGCCAGCAGCTTATCTCAGACAGATTGGGGACGAGAGACCCAGTACTTC.